The clone carrying this TCR beta chain has ten or more counts. Its target is not known. The record originates from a study of T-cell memory formation after mild COVID-19. CDR3 length: 11 amino acids. The V end was cut by 7 bases, the J end by 7 bases, with 9 bases between. Germline values: CDR1 SGHVS, CDR2 FNYEAQ. TCR alpha and TCR beta cDNA libraries with sample barcodes and UMIs came from 5'RACE using constant-segment primers. TCRdb itself ran the 5' RACE reads through MiXCR, one entry per CDR3 protein. This table has about 38,000 distinct CDR3 sequences, approximately 10% appearing once. Whole-study results and caveats: In pre-infection memory, a portion of responding clones appeared, which suggested that cross-reactive memory joined. Largely, contracting CD4+ clones fell within CM and EM, and contracting CD8+ clones within EMRA.

This TCR was sampled from a man younger than 30 who had mild COVID-19 (a few samples of this study predate the infection). Cell type and time point are not known. The rearrangement uses TRBV7-6 and TRBJ2-3; no clear D. Sequenced input: PBMCs or a T cell subset sorted from them (not recorded which). CDR3 amino acids: CASTEGYTQYF. For the CDR3, the DNA is TGTGCCAGCACCGAAGGTTATACGCAGTATTTT.